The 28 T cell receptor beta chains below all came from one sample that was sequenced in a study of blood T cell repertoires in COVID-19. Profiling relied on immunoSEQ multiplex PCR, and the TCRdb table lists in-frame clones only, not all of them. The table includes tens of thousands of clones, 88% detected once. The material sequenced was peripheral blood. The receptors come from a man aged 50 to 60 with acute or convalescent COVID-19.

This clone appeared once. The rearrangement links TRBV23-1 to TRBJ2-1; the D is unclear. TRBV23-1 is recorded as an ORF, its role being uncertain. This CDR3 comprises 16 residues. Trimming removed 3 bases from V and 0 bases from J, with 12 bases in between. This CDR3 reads CASSHLGLSSYNEQFF. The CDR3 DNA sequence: TGCGCCAGCAGTCACCTGGGCTTAAGCTCCTACAATGAGCAGTTCTTC.

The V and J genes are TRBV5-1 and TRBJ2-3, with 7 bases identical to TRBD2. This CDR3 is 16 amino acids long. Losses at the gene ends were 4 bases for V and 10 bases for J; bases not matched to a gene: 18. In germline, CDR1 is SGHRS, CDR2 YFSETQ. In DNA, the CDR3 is TGCGCCAGCAGCCCCCCCGGGGAGGGGCTCCGGGGGGCGCAGTATTTT. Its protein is CASSPPGEGLRGAQYF.

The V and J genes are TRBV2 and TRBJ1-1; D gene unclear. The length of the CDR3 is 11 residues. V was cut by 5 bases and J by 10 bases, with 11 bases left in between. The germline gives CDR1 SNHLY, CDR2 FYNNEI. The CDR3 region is CASSSGFLAFF. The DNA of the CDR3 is TGTGCCAGCAGTTCGGGGTTTTTAGCTTTCTTT.

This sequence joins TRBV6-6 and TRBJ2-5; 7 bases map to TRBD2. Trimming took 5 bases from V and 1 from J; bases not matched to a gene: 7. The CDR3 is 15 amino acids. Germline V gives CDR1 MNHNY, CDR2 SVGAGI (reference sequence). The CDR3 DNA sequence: TGTGCCAGCAGTACCCCGGGCGGGGGCCAAGAGACCCAGTACTTC. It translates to CASSTPGGGQETQYF.

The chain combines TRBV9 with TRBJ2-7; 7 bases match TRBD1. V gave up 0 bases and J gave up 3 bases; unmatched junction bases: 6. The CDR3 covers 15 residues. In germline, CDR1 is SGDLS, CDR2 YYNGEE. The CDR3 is CASSVDWDSIYEQYF. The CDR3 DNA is TGTGCCAGCAGCGTAGATTGGGACAGCATCTACGAGCAGTACTTC.

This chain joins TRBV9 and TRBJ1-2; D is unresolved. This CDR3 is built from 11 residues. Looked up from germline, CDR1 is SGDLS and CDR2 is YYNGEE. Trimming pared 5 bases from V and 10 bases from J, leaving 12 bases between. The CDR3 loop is CASRARSTYTF. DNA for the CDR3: TGTGCCAGCAGAGCGCGCAGTACCTACACCTTC.

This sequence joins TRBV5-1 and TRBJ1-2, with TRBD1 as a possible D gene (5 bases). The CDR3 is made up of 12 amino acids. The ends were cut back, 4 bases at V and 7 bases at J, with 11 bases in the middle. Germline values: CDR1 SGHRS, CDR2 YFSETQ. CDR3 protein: CASSPAGFGYTF. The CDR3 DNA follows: TGCGCCAGCAGCCCAGCAGGGTTTGGCTACACCTTC.

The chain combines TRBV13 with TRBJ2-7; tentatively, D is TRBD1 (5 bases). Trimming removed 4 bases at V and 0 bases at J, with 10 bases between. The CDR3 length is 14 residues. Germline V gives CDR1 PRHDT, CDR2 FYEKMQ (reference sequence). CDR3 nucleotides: TGTGCCAGCAGCTCCGGACACGGCTCCTACGAGCAGTACTTC. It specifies CASSSGHGSYEQYF.

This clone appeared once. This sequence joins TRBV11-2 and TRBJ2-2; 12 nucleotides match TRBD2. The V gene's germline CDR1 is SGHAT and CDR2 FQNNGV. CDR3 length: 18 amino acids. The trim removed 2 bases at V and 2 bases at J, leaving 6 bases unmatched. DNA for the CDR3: TGTGCCAGCAGCTTAAGGCTAGCGGGGGGGCATAACACCGGGGAGCTGTTTTTT. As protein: CASSLRLAGGHNTGELFF.

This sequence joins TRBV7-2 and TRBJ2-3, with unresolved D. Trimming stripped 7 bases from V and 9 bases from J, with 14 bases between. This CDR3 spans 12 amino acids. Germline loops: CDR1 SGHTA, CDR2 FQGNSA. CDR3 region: CASTGTSRTQYF. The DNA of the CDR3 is TGTGCCAGCACCGGAACCTCGAGGACGCAGTATTTT.

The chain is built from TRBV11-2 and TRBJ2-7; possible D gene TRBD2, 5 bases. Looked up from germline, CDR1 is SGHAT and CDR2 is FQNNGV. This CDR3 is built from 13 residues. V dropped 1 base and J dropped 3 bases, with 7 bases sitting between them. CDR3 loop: CASSLGAGYEQYF. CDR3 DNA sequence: TGTGCCAGCAGCTTAGGGGCGGGCTACGAGCAGTACTTC.

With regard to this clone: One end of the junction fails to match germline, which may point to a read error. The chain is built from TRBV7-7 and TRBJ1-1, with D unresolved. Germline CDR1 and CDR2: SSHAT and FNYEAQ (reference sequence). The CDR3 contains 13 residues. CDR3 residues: CASSATVNTEAFF. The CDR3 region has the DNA TGTGCTAGCAGCGCCACAGTGAACACTGAAGCTTTCTTT. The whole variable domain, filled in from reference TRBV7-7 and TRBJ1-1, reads GAGVSQSPRYKVTKRGQDVTLRCDPISSHATLYWYQQALGQGPEFLTYFNYEAQPDKSGLPSDRFSAERPEGSISTLTIQRTEQRDSAMYRCASSATVNTEAFFGQGTRLTVV.

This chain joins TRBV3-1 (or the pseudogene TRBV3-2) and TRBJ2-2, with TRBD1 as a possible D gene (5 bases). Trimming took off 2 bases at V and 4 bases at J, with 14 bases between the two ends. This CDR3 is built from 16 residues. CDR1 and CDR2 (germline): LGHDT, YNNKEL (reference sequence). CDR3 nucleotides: TGTGCCAGCAGCCAAAGGGGTATCAGGAGCACCGGGGAGCTGTTTTTT. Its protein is CASSQRGIRSTGELFF.

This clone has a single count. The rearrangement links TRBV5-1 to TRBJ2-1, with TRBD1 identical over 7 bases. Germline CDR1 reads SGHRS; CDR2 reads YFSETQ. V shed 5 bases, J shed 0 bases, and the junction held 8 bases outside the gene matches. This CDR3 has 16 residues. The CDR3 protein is CASSQQGTSSYNEQFF. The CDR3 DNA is TGCGCCAGCAGTCAACAGGGGACGAGCTCCTACAATGAGCAGTTCTTC. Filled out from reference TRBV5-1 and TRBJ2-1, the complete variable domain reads KAGVTQTPRYLIKTRGQQVTLSCSPISGHRSVSWYQQTPGQGLQFLFEYFSETQRNKGNFPGRFSGRQFSNSRSEMNVSTLELGDSALYLCASSQQGTSSYNEQFFGPGTRLTVL.

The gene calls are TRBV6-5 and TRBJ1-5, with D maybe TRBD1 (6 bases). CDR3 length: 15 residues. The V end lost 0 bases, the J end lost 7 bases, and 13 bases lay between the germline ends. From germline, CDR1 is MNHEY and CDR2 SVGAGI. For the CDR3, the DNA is TGTGCCAGCAGTTACTCGATAGGGGGTATCCAGCCCCAGCATTTT. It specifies CASSYSIGGIQPQHF.

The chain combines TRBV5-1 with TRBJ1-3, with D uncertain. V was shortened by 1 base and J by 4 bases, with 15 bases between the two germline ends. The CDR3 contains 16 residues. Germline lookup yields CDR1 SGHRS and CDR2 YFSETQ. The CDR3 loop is CASSLMASATGNTIYF. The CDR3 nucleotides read TGCGCCAGCAGCTTGATGGCCAGCGCAACCGGAAACACCATATATTTT.

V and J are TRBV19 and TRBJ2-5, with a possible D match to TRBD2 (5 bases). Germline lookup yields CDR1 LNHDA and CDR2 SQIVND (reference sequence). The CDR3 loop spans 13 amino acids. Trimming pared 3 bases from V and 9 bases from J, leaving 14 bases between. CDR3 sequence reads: CASSIGQGGAQYF. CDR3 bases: TGTGCCAGTAGTATTGGCCAAGGAGGTGCCCAGTACTTC.

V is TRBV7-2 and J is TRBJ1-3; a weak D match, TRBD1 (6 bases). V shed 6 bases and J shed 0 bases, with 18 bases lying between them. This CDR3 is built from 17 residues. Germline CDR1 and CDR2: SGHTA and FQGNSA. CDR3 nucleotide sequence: TGTGCCAGCAGTAAATCCCCCGGGACAATCTCTGGAAACACCATATATTTT. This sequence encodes CASSKSPGTISGNTIYF.

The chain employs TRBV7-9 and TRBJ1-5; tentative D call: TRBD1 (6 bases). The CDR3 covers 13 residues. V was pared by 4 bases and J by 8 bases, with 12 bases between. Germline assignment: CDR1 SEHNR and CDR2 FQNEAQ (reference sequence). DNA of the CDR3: TGTGCCAGCAGCTCGGAGGGGGGGGAGCCCCAGCATTTT. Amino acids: CASSSEGGEPQHF.

The CDR3 loop is CASSLDPGGTYEQYF. CDR3 coding DNA: TGTGCCAGCAGCTTAGATCCGGGAGGGACCTACGAGCAGTACTTC. The chain is built from TRBV7-6 and TRBJ2-7; TRBD2 matches at 8 bases. V lost 1 base, J lost 2 bases, and 4 bases stayed unmatched. This CDR3 contains 15 residues. The germline gives CDR1 SGHVS, CDR2 FNYEAQ.

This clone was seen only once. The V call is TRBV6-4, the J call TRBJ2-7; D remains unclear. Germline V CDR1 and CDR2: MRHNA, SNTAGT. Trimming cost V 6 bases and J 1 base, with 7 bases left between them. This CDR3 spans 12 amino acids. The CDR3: CASRTRSYEQYF. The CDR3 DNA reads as TGTGCCAGCAGGACTCGGTCCTACGAGCAGTACTTC.

The CDR3 protein is CASSYERIGTQYF. As DNA, the CDR3 is TGTGCCAGCAGTTACGAGAGAATTGGGACCCAGTACTTC. This chain connects TRBV6-6 to TRBJ2-5; unclear D gene. This CDR3 contains 13 residues. The V end was cut by 2 bases, the J end by 7 bases, with 11 bases between. Germline V gives CDR1 MNHNY, CDR2 SVGAGI (reference sequence).

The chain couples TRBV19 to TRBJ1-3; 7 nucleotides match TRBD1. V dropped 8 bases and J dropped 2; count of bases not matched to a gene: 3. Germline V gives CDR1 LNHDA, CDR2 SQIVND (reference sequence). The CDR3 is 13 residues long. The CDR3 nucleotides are TGTGCCAGTCGAGGACAGGCTGGAAACACCATATATTTT. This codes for CASRGQAGNTIYF.

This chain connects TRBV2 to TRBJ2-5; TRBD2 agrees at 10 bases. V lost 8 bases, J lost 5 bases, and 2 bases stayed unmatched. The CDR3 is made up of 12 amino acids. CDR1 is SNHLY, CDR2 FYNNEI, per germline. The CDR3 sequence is CASLTSGETQYF. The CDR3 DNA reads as TGTGCCAGCCTGACTAGCGGGGAGACCCAGTACTTC.

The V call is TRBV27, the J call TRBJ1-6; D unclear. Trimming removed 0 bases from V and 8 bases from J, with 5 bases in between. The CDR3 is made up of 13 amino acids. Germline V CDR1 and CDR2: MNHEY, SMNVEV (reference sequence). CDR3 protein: CASSLSFDSPLHF. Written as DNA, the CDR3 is TGTGCCAGCAGTTTATCGTTCGATTCACCCCTCCACTTT.

CDR3 sequence: CASSFSGGVTGELFF. As DNA, the CDR3 is TGTGCCAGCAGCTTTAGCGGGGGGGTCACCGGGGAGCTGTTTTTT. The V call is TRBV7-2, the J call TRBJ2-2; 11 bases map to TRBD2. J was trimmed by 4 bases and V by 3 bases; bases with no gene match: 1. The length of the CDR3 is 15 residues. The germline V gene has CDR1 SGHTA and CDR2 FQGNSA.

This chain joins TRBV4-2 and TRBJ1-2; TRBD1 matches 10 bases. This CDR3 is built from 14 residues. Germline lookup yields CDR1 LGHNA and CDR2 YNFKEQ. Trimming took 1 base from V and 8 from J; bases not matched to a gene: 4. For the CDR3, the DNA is TGTGCCAGCAGCCAAGGGGACAGGGGCGGGGGCTACACCTTC. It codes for CASSQGDRGGGYTF.

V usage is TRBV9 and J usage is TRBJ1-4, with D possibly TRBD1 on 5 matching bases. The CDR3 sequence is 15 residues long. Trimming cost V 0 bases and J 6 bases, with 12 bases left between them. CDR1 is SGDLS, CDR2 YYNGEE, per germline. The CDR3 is CASSVALGGDEKLFF. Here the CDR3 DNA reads TGTGCCAGCAGCGTAGCACTTGGGGGGGATGAAAAACTGTTTTTT.